The entry below gives a single TCR beta chain sequence along with its context. A junction end diverges from the germline sequence, so it may reflect a read error. The sample originates from a study of molecular identifiers for immune sequencing clone quantification. A single record per CDR3 protein comes from TCRdb applying MiXCR to the PCR reads. This table has 490,000 or so distinct CDR3 sequences, about 25% appearing once. The germline V gene has CDR1 SEHNR and CDR2 FQNEAQ (reference sequence). The CDR3 runs 18 residues. The genes are TRBV7-9 and TRBJ2-3; 8 bases agree with TRBD2. This TCR was recovered from a human donor in good health. Some libraries in this study had Jurkat cell RNA spiked in. Material: naive CD8+ T cells from blood, with Jurkat cell RNA spiked in. Subset described: FACS-sorted CD8+CD4-CCR7+CD45RA+ naive T cells. In DNA form, the CDR3 reads TGTGCCAGCAGCTTAGGTCGCGGAGCGGGGGCACTCACAGATACGCGGTATTTT. Translating gives CASSLGRGAGALTDTRYF.